These 22 T cell receptor beta chains originate from one sample sequenced in a study of shared clonotypes between healthy human individuals. Method: immunoSEQ multiplex PCR; TCRdb's copy keeps in-frame clones and lacks some. The sample yields approximately 2.3 million clones, approximately 95% seen once. Sequencing was performed on naive CD4+ T cells from PBMCs. Subset indicated: CD45RA+ positively selected. These receptors were taken from a man aged 18 to 29 in good health. Some clones in this sample may be carry-over from other donors' samples.

The chain uses TRBV7-9 and TRBJ2-2, with D possibly TRBD1 on 6 matching bases. CDR1 and CDR2 from the germline V gene are SEHNR and FQNEAQ (reference sequence). V was shortened by 4 bases and J by 2 bases, with 11 bases between the two germline ends. CDR3 length equals 15 residues. The CDR3 DNA is TGTGCCAGCAGCTCCCGGGACACCAACACCGGGGAGCTGTTTTTT. Translation gives CASSSRDTNTGELFF.

This chain links TRBV4-1 with TRBJ1-2; D unclear. This CDR3 region has 14 residues. Trimming removed 4 bases from V and 1 base from J, with 10 bases in between. The germline V gene has CDR1 MGHRA and CDR2 YSYEKL. The CDR3 loop is CASSPGVVNYGYTF. The CDR3, as DNA: TGCGCCAGCAGCCCCGGGGTCGTTAACTATGGCTACACCTTC.

This chain joins TRBV28 and TRBJ2-7; D remains unclear. This CDR3 has 13 residues. Germline CDR1 MDHEN, CDR2 SYDVKM. The ends were cut back, 4 bases at V and 4 bases at J, with 11 bases in the middle. Here the CDR3 DNA reads TGTGCCAGCAGTTCCGCGGAATCTTACGAGCAGTACTTC. It codes for CASSSAESYEQYF.

The chain recombines TRBV5-4 with TRBJ2-7; 10 bases match TRBD2. With V trimmed by 4 bases and J by 3 bases, 7 bases remained unmatched. The CDR3 loop spans 15 amino acids. Germline V gene sequence: CDR1 SGHNT, CDR2 YYREEE (reference sequence). CDR3 sequence (DNA): TGTGCCAGCAGCCCCACTAGCGGGGAGATCTACGAGCAGTACTTC. It encodes CASSPTSGEIYEQYF.

The chain couples TRBV11-3 to TRBJ2-1; 11 positions agree with TRBD2. J lost 15 bases, V lost 5 bases, and 6 bases had no gene match. Germline V gene lookup returns CDR1 SGHNT and CDR2 YENEEA. The CDR3 runs to 12 residues. CDR3 sequence reads: CASSLSGRARFF. In DNA, the CDR3 is TGTGCCAGCAGCCTTAGCGGGAGGGCACGGTTCTTC.

This chain connects TRBV11-2 to TRBJ2-2; D possibly corresponds to TRBD2 (6 bases). CDR1 is SGHAT and CDR2 is FQNNGV in the germline V gene. The V end lost 5 bases, the J end lost 4 bases, and 14 bases lay between the germline ends. The CDR3 runs 15 residues. The CDR3 DNA reads TGTGCCAGCAGCAGGGGATTCGGGGGCACCGGGGAGCTGTTTTTT. It encodes CASSRGFGGTGELFF.

This rearrangement joins TRBV6-5 to TRBJ2-7; D not resolved. Trimming took off 0 bases at V and 2 bases at J, with 14 bases between the two ends. Germline values: CDR1 MNHEY, CDR2 SVGAGI. This CDR3 is 16 amino acids long. The CDR3 is CASSYSYPRVTYEQYF. The CDR3 nucleotides are TGTGCCAGCAGTTACTCGTATCCAAGGGTAACCTACGAGCAGTACTTC.

The chain joins TRBV5-1 to TRBJ2-1, with D hard to call. The CDR3 has 16 residues. Germline lookup yields CDR1 SGHRS and CDR2 YFSETQ. V was trimmed by 4 bases and J by 0 bases, leaving 14 bases between them. The chain's CDR3 is CASSLRPASSYNEQFF. The CDR3 coding sequence is TGCGCCAGCAGCCTGCGGCCGGCTAGCTCCTACAATGAGCAGTTCTTC.

Turning to this clone: The same CDR3 is also encoded by other DNA sequences in this sample. The rearrangement links TRBV6-5 to TRBJ2-6; possibly TRBD1 for D (6 bases). Deletions cut 2 bases from V and 4 bases from J, with 9 bases between. Germline assignment: CDR1 MNHEY and CDR2 SVGAGI. CDR3 length: 15 amino acids. The CDR3 protein is CASSYRTAGANVLTF. DNA of the CDR3: TGTGCCAGCAGTTACCGGACAGCCGGGGCCAACGTCCTGACTTTC.

V gene TRBV9 combines with J gene TRBJ2-7; 8 nucleotides align to TRBD2. Germline V lookup: CDR1 SGDLS, CDR2 YYNGEE. The CDR3 is 14 amino acids. V shed 3 bases, J shed 2 bases, and the junction held 4 bases outside the gene matches. Here the CDR3 DNA reads TGTGCCAGCAGCGCCGGGAGGGGGGCCTACGAGCAGTACTTC. It encodes CASSAGRGAYEQYF.

The chain has TRBV7-3 and TRBJ1-2; no clear D gene. Trimming left V 2 bases short and J 3 bases short, with 13 bases between. CDR3 length: 15 amino acids. Germline CDR1 SGHTA, CDR2 FQGTGA. CDR3 loop: CASSLGPGDYYGYTF. The CDR3 coding sequence is TGTGCCAGCAGCTTAGGACCGGGTGATTACTATGGCTACACCTTC.

The chain is built from TRBV19 and TRBJ2-5, with 8 bases that match TRBD1. The length of the CDR3 is 18 residues. With 4 bases clipped from V and 2 bases from J, the junction kept 15 bases outside the gene matches. In germline, CDR1 is LNHDA, CDR2 SQIVND (reference sequence). The CDR3 spells CASSTSWSGGPRQETQYF. The CDR3 DNA reads TGTGCCAGTAGTACCAGTTGGTCAGGGGGCCCCCGACAAGAGACCCAGTACTTC. Drawing the rest from reference TRBV19 and TRBJ2-5, the complete variable domain is DGGITQSPKYLFRKEGQNVTLSCEQNLNHDAMYWYRQDPGQGLRLIYYSQIVNDFQKGDIAEGYSVSREKKESFPLTVTSAQKNPTAFYLCASSTSWSGGPRQETQYFGPGTRLLVL.

In the case of this clone: Other nucleotide sequences in the sample specify the same CDR3. CDR3 sequence: CASRRTMNTEAFF. The CDR3 nucleotides read TGTGCCAGCAGGCGGACAATGAACACTGAAGCTTTCTTT. This sequence joins TRBV7-3 and TRBJ1-1, with a possible D match to TRBD1 (5 bases). This CDR3 comprises 13 residues. Germline CDR1 is SGHTA and CDR2 is FQGTGA. Between the trimmed V and J ends, which lost 6 bases and 0 bases, there was a span of 8 bases.

The V gene is TRBV5-1, the J gene TRBJ1-2, with TRBD1 matching over 7 bases. The CDR3 consists of 15 residues. From germline, CDR1 is SGHRS and CDR2 YFSETQ. V gave up 4 bases and J gave up 0 bases; unmatched junction bases: 6. As DNA, the CDR3 is TGCGCCAGCAGCACGGGACAGCTTGCTAACTATGGCTACACCTTC. This encodes CASSTGQLANYGYTF.

CDR3 in DNA: TGCGCCAGCAGTGAAAGCTCTGGAAACACCATATATTTT. It specifies CASSESSGNTIYF. The rearrangement joins TRBV10-2 to TRBJ1-3; D ambiguous. V was clipped by 3 bases and J by 0 bases, with 3 bases between them. There are 13 residues in the CDR3. From germline, CDR1 is WSHSY and CDR2 SAAADI.

This clone was observed a single time. An end of the junction differs from the germline gene, which may be a read error. V and J are TRBV4-1 and TRBJ1-1, with D possibly matching TRBD1 (6 bases). CDR3 length: 15 amino acids. CDR1 is MGHRA and CDR2 is YSYEKL in the germline V gene. The CDR3 DNA reads TGCGCCAGCACCCAACGGGGGGGCAAGAACACTGAAGCTTTCTTT. The encoded protein is CASTQRGGKNTEAFF.

About this clone: Other DNA sequences from this sample encode an identical CDR3 as well. V and J are TRBV25-1 and TRBJ2-7; D not certain. V was shortened by 1 base and J by 2 bases, with 0 bases between the two germline ends. The V gene's germline CDR1 is MGHDK and CDR2 SYGVNS. This CDR3 comprises 11 residues. CDR3 protein: CASSESYEQYF. The CDR3 DNA reads as TGTGCCAGCAGTGAATCCTACGAGCAGTACTTC.

This clone was observed once. The CDR3, as DNA: TGTGCCAGCAGTATAGACAGGGAACCCTATGGCTACACCTTC. Its protein product is CASSIDREPYGYTF. V usage is TRBV2 and J usage is TRBJ1-2; 7 bases agree with TRBD1. Per germline, CDR1 SNHLY and CDR2 FYNNEI. Losses at the gene ends were 5 bases for V and 4 bases for J; bases not matched to a gene: 7. This CDR3 has 14 residues.

The chain carries TRBV19 and TRBJ1-1; perhaps TRBD1 as D (6 bases). V was clipped by 3 bases and J by 4 bases, with 15 bases between them. This CDR3 is built from 15 residues. Germline V lookup: CDR1 LNHDA, CDR2 SQIVND (reference sequence). The CDR3 reads CASSIPARRGTEAFF. DNA of the CDR3: TGTGCCAGTAGTATTCCCGCGCGCAGGGGCACTGAAGCTTTCTTT.

The sample holds a few counts of this clone. The chain has TRBV9 and TRBJ2-7; D remains ambiguous. V gave up 5 bases and J gave up 5 bases, with 17 bases separating them. The CDR3 length is 14 residues. Germline CDR1 SGDLS, CDR2 YYNGEE. The CDR3 protein is CASSESGPSHEQYF. The CDR3 nucleotides are TGTGCCAGCAGTGAGAGTGGTCCGAGCCACGAGCAGTACTTC.

As regards this clone: The germline gene is not matched at one end of the junction; a read error may be the cause. The rearrangement links TRBV28 to TRBJ2-3; D is undetermined. CDR1 and CDR2 from the germline V gene are MDHEN and SYDVKM. The CDR3 has 14 amino acids. CDR3 amino acids: CASGLSGPLDTQYF. CDR3 DNA: TGTGCCAGCGGTTTGAGTGGGCCCCTAGATACGCAGTATTTT.

The chain is built from TRBV6-1 and TRBJ2-4, with a weak D call TRBD1 (6 bases). V lost 4 bases and J lost 2, with 15 bases in between. Germline V gene lookup returns CDR1 MNHNS and CDR2 SASEGT. CDR3 length: 16 residues. CDR3 DNA: TGTGCCAGCAGTGCCACCCAACAGGGCCCCAAAAACATTCAGTACTTC. Its protein is CASSATQQGPKNIQYF.